This T cell receptor (beta chain) stems from a study of identical twins (dated by TCRdb to the mid-2010s). Some background on the complete study: To test whether fetal clonotypes persist, this study deep-sequenced TCR alpha and beta repertoires from monozygotic twins, from unrelated adults of various ages, and from cord blood. Replicate twin experiments were performed at different times using different library preparation protocols to rule out contamination. Broader findings and caveats from the paper: The excess sharing between twins in beta out-of-frame sequences was weaker because fewer shared sequences reduced the signal-to-noise ratio. In monozygotic twins, out-of-frame TCR alpha sharing was systematically underestimated by recombination models, although the models agreed with sharing between unrelated individuals. Because the same donors could not be followed over many years, the conclusions relied on cross-sectional statistical analysis. Invariant T cells such as MAIT and iNKT could partly confound zero-insertion analyses, though diverse VJ usage argued against this for most clonotypes. Fewer insertions were carried by abundant cord blood beta clonotypes, a similar but weaker trend appeared in young adult naive repertoires, and no such trend appeared in memory repertoires. Compared with coincidental sharing between unrelated individuals, an excess of low generation-probability sequences was observed among out-of-frame TCR alpha sequences shared between twins.

The library was generated by 5' RACE. Data came from an Illumina HiSeq 2000. A universal primer binding site was introduced by template switching, and a unique molecular identifier was present in the final cDNA, enabling accurate counting of TCR cDNA molecules. Specific primers in the conserved constant-segment region were used to synthesize first-strand cDNA for the TCR alpha and beta chains. To control for contamination, every cDNA library carried two barcodes: a SMART-Mk sample barcode plus Illumina barcodes. TruSeq adapter sequences, together with Illumina sample barcodes, were added in two successive PCR steps. The Illumina HiSeq platform was used with custom primers to sequence TCR alpha and beta cDNA libraries. The original methods were these. Unique molecular identifiers were extracted from raw reads with MiGEC, and CDR3 positions were determined with MiXCR. For each individual, recombination models were inferred using an EM algorithm with the repgenHMM and IGoR tools. Shared clonotype analysis was performed with the tcR package in R, normalizing sharing by the product of cloneset sizes. To study raw recombination without the effects of thymic and clonal selection, out-of-frame nonproductive sequences were analyzed. TCRdb handled the public reads itself, with Q25 trimming in fastp and clone calling in MiXCR, and kept productive beta chains. Records with the same CDR3 protein are collapsed into one entry carrying the most frequent genes and DNA. TCRdb's processing, not the authors', yielded these V and J calls. This sample holds under 250,000 distinct CDR3 sequences; around a tenth were observed only once. The leading ten clones occupy 5% to 6% of the sample.

This clonotype was observed many times. The specificity of this receptor is unknown. Base qualities are not recorded, but no much larger clone differs from it by a single base. Only healthy Caucasian donors were included. Miltenyi CD45RO+ enrichment and human naive T-cell isolation kits were used to isolate memory (CD45RO+) and naive T cells from PBMC. Sequences SGHRS (CDR1) and YFSETQ (CDR2) are obtained from the germline V gene. CDR3 length: 15 amino acids, cysteine to phenylalanine. The kept DNA is CDR3 alone, 45 bases in frame from the first base. Between the V and J ends, shortened by 6 bases and 6 bases respectively, the junction contains 20 bases.

Sequencing was performed on memory (CD45RO+) T cells sorted from blood. The cell subset or site label for this specimen denotes: CD45RO+ enriched T cells. This clonotype was obtained from a woman aged 18 to 35 in good health. The V gene is TRBV5-1 and the J gene is TRBJ2-3; TRBD1 might be the D gene, on 6 matching bases. CDR3 protein: CASTSGTLRSDTQYF. In nucleotides, the sequence is TGCGCCAGCACCTCCGGGACACTGAGATCGGATACGCAGTATTTT.